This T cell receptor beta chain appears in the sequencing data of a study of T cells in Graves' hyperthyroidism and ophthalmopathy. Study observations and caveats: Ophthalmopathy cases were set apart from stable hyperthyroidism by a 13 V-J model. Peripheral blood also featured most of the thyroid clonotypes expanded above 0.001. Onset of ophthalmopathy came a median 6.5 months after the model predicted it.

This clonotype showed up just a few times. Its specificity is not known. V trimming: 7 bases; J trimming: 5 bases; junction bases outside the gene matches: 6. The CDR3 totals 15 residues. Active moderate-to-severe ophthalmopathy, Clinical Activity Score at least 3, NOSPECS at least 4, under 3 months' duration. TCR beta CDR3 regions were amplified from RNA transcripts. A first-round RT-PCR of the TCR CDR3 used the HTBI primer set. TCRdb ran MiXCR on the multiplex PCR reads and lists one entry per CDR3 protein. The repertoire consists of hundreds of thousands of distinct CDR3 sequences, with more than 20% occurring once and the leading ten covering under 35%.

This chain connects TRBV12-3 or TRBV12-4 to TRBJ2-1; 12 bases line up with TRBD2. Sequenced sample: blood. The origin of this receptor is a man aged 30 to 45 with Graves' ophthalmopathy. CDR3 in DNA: TGTGCCAGCACGCGGCTAGCGGGAGGGAACAATGAGCAGTTCTTC. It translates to CASTRLAGGNNEQFF.